This note documents a single T cell receptor (beta chain) sequence. At one boundary the junction diverges from the germline segment, which might be a read error. CDR1 and CDR2 from the germline V gene are SGHTA and FQGTGA. There are 15 residues in the CDR3. The record originates from a study of control samples from healthy donors and cancer patients. Produced via immunoSEQ multiplex PCR; TCRdb's table is partial and in-frame only. The sample records some 120,000 clones, more than 70% being singletons. Sequencing was done on a sample of blood. The sequence was obtained from a man aged 50 to 59 in good health. The chain couples TRBV7-3 to TRBJ2-7; 8 nucleotides match TRBD2. In DNA, the CDR3 is TGTGCCAGCAGCTGGACTAGCATTCTCTCCCACGAGCAGTACTTC. Translated: CASSWTSILSHEQYF.